The 24 T cell receptor beta chains below all came from one sample that was sequenced in a study of blood T cell repertoires in COVID-19. Sequencing used immunoSEQ multiplex PCR; TCRdb keeps in-frame clones, though not all of them. This repertoire shows 150,000 to 200,000 clones, approximately 90% found once; its top ten account for under 13%. Sequenced material: peripheral blood. The receptors were sampled from a woman between 65 and 79 years old with COVID-19, enrolled during active disease.

The V gene is TRBV5-5, the J gene TRBJ1-3; 10 positions agree with TRBD1. V dropped 4 bases and J dropped 6; count of bases not matched to a gene: 7. Germline-derived CDR1 and CDR2 are SGHKS and YYEKEE (reference sequence). CDR3 size: 15 residues. For the CDR3, the DNA is TGTGCCAGCAGCCCCCAGGACAGGGGGTTAAACACCATATATTTT. It yields the protein CASSPQDRGLNTIYF.

The CDR3, as DNA: TGCAGTGCCTCGGACAGGGAATTAAACACCTTC. Translation gives CSASDRELNTF. The chain is built from TRBV20-1 and TRBJ1-2; 8 positions match TRBD1. In germline, CDR1 is DFQATT, CDR2 SNEGSKA (reference sequence). V was pared by 6 bases and J by 12 bases, with 9 bases of the junction left unmatched. The CDR3 has 11 amino acids.

The rearrangement uses TRBV9 and TRBJ2-7, with TRBD1 as a possible D gene (6 bases). With 2 bases removed from V and 6 bases from J, the gap between germline ends came to 15 bases. CDR3 length: 14 residues. CDR1 is SGDLS and CDR2 is YYNGEE in the germline V gene. CDR3 nucleotides: TGTGCCAGCAGCGTCACAGGGATCGGAGGCGAGCAGTACTTC. Translation gives CASSVTGIGGEQYF. The whole variable domain, remainder taken from reference TRBV9 and TRBJ2-7, is DSGVTQTPKHLITATGQRVTLRCSPRSGDLSVYWYQQSLDQGLQFLIQYYNGEERAKGNILERFSAQQFPDLHSELNLSSLELGDSALYFCASSVTGIGGEQYFGPGTRLTVT.

The rearrangement uses TRBV30 and TRBJ1-2, with 7 bases matching TRBD1. V was clipped by 5 bases and J by 6 bases; unmatched bases: 9. The CDR3 has 13 residues. CDR1 is GTSNPN and CDR2 is SVGIG in the germline V gene (reference sequence). The CDR3 reads CAWARQGIDGYTF. CDR3 coding DNA: TGTGCCTGGGCCCGACAGGGTATCGATGGCTACACCTTC. The whole variable domain, remainder taken from reference TRBV30 and TRBJ1-2, is SQTIHQWPATLVQPVGSPLSLECTVEGTSNPNLYWYRQAAGRGLQLLFYSVGIGQISSEVPQNLSASRPQDRQFILSSKKLLLSDSGFYLCAWARQGIDGYTFGSGTRLTVV.

The chain is built from TRBV29-1 and TRBJ1-1, with D hard to call. CDR3 length: 14 amino acids. V was clipped by 2 bases and J by 2 bases, with 12 bases between them. Looked up from germline, CDR1 is SQVTM and CDR2 is ANQGSEA. In nucleotides, the CDR3 is TGCAGCGTTGAAACTGGGCGTTACAACACTGAAGCTTTCTTT. Encoded protein: CSVETGRYNTEAFF.

The chain links TRBV5-6 to TRBJ1-4, with TRBD1 as a possible D gene (5 bases). There are 13 residues in the CDR3. Trimming removed 6 bases from V and 8 bases from J, with 14 bases in between. Germline assignment: CDR1 SGHDT and CDR2 YYEEEE. CDR3 DNA: TGTGCCAGCACCCTCCTGGGGGGAGAAAAACTGTTTTTT. As protein: CASTLLGGEKLFF.

A single count supports this clone. This chain connects TRBV7-9 to TRBJ2-2; 9 bases line up with TRBD2. The germline V gene has CDR1 SEHNR and CDR2 FQNEAQ (reference sequence). V lost 1 base, J lost 6 bases, and 3 bases stayed unmatched. The CDR3 runs to 15 residues. Here the CDR3 reads CASSLEASGAGELFF. The CDR3 region has the DNA TGTGCCAGCAGCTTAGAGGCTAGCGGGGCCGGGGAGCTGTTTTTT.

The chain combines TRBV11-2 with TRBJ2-1; 11 positions agree with TRBD2. The CDR3 consists of 19 residues. In germline, CDR1 is SGHAT, CDR2 FQNNGV. The V gene end was trimmed by 5 bases and the J gene end by 2 bases; junction bases not matched to a gene: 14. The CDR3: CASSLHSQLAGVTYNEQFF. The CDR3 DNA sequence: TGTGCCAGCAGCCTACACTCCCAACTAGCGGGGGTAACCTACAATGAGCAGTTCTTC. The full variable domain, in which reference TRBV11-2 and TRBJ2-1 provide the parts outside the CDR3, is EAGVAQSPRYKIIEKRQSVAFWCNPISGHATLYWYQQILGQGPKLLIQFQNNGVVDDSQLPKDRFSAERLKGVDSTLKIQPAKLEDSAVYLCASSLHSQLAGVTYNEQFFGPGTRLTVL.

As regards this clone: The sample has other DNA sequences that encode this CDR3 too. The V call is TRBV20-1, the J call TRBJ1-1; TRBD1 matches 7 bases. The CDR3 length is 11 residues. Germline CDR1 DFQATT, CDR2 SNEGSKA (reference sequence). The V segment lost 6 bases and the J segment 3 bases; nucleotides outside the gene matches: 1. The CDR3 is CSATGDTEAFF. As DNA, the CDR3 is TGCAGTGCCACAGGGGACACTGAAGCTTTCTTT.

This chain links TRBV11-2 with TRBJ2-2; weak D call: TRBD2 (5 bases). This CDR3 spans 15 amino acids. With 5 bases removed from V and 2 bases from J, the gap between germline ends came to 12 bases. Germline lookup yields CDR1 SGHAT and CDR2 FQNNGV. The CDR3 region has the DNA TGTGCCAGCAGCCTCCGGACGGGAAACACCGGGGAGCTGTTTTTT. Translation gives CASSLRTGNTGELFF.

As DNA, the CDR3 is TGTGCCAGCAGCTCCCACCGGACAGTAACAGTAAGAGCAACTAATGAAAAACTGTTTTTT. Protein sequence: CASSSHRTVTVRATNEKLFF. The chain uses TRBV9 and TRBJ1-4; tentative D call: TRBD1 (6 bases). The CDR3 is 20 residues long. V dropped 4 bases and J dropped 0 bases, with 25 bases sitting between them. Per the germline V gene, CDR1 is SGDLS and CDR2 is YYNGEE.

The chain combines TRBV5-4 with TRBJ2-3, with 15 positions matching TRBD2. CDR1 is SGHNT and CDR2 is YYREEE in the germline V gene (reference sequence). This CDR3 comprises 19 residues. J gave up 0 bases and V 0 bases, and 5 bases lay outside the gene matches. The DNA of the CDR3 is TGTGCCAGCAGCTTGGGGACTAGCGGGGGGGTCAAGAGCACAGATACGCAGTATTTT. Protein: CASSLGTSGGVKSTDTQYF.

J is TRBJ1-1 and V is TRBV6-5, with no clear D. Germline assignment: CDR1 MNHEY and CDR2 SVGAGI. This CDR3 is built from 13 residues. V was clipped by 0 bases and J by 3 bases, with 5 bases between them. CDR3 protein: CASSYSADTEAFF. CDR3 DNA sequence: TGTGCCAGCAGTTACTCGGCGGACACTGAAGCTTTCTTT.

The rearrangement uses TRBV10-2 and TRBJ2-5; D remains ambiguous. The length of the CDR3 is 9 residues. CDR1 is WSHSY, CDR2 SAAADI, per germline. CDR3 region: CGLRETQYF. CDR3 nucleotides: TGCGGTCTCAGAGAGACCCAGTACTTC.

J is TRBJ2-7 and V is TRBV28, with 10 nucleotides matching TRBD2. This CDR3 comprises 15 residues. The V gene end was trimmed by 6 bases and the J gene end by 2 bases; junction bases not matched to a gene: 7. The V gene's germline CDR1 is MDHEN and CDR2 SYDVKM. CDR3 DNA sequence: TGTGCCAGCAGAATACAACTAGCGGGGACCTACGAGCAGTACTTC. As protein: CASRIQLAGTYEQYF.

The rearrangement uses TRBV10-3 and TRBJ1-2, with 8 bases lining up with TRBD1. Germline CDR1 reads ENHRY; CDR2 reads SYGVKD. V dropped 6 bases and J dropped 9; count of bases not matched to a gene: 12. CDR3 length: 14 residues. In DNA, the CDR3 is TGTGCCATCAGGGACGACAGGGGCGGTGTCAGCTACACCTTC. Protein sequence: CAIRDDRGGVSYTF.

The genes are TRBV18 and TRBJ1-1, with 8 bases aligning to TRBD1. CDR1 and CDR2 (germline): KGHSH, LQKENI. There are 15 residues in the CDR3. Trimming took 3 bases from V and 3 from J; bases not matched to a gene: 6. In nucleotides, the CDR3 is TGTGCCAGCTCACCCGGACAGGGAAGGGACACTGAAGCTTTCTTT. Residues: CASSPGQGRDTEAFF.

This chain links TRBV2 with TRBJ2-7; tentatively, D is TRBD2 (6 bases). The germline V gene has CDR1 SNHLY and CDR2 FYNNEI. Trimming shortened V by 6 bases and J by 2 bases, and 14 bases separated the two germline ends. This CDR3 comprises 14 residues. The CDR3, as DNA: TGTGCCAGCAGGAGCTCGGGACTCGCCTACGAGCAGTACTTC. It specifies CASRSSGLAYEQYF.

The V gene is TRBV9, the J gene TRBJ1-5; possibly TRBD1 for D (5 bases). Looked up from germline, CDR1 is SGDLS and CDR2 is YYNGEE. Trimming took 3 bases from V and 0 from J, leaving 13 bases between them. The CDR3 extends over 16 amino acids. CDR3: CASSERGGNSNQPQHF. The CDR3 nucleotides read TGTGCCAGCAGCGAAAGGGGCGGCAATAGCAATCAGCCCCAGCATTTT.

This chain connects TRBV7-3 to TRBJ2-1; 7 nucleotides line up with TRBD2. Germline-derived CDR1 and CDR2 are SGHTA and FQGTGA. J gave up 2 bases and V 0 bases, and 4 bases lay outside the gene matches. The CDR3 runs 16 residues. The CDR3 DNA reads TGTGCCAGCAGCTTAACTGGGAGGGGAACCTACAATGAGCAGTTCTTC. Its translation: CASSLTGRGTYNEQFF.

The chain uses TRBV6-1 and TRBJ2-7; no reliable D call. V shed 4 bases and J shed 1 base, with 23 bases lying between them. CDR3 size: 18 residues. Germline CDR1 and CDR2: MNHNS and SASEGT. The DNA for the CDR3 is TGTGCCAGCAGTGCCCCTACCGGTTGGGCAGATCGGTCCTACGAGCAGTACTTC. As protein: CASSAPTGWADRSYEQYF.

This sequence joins TRBV28 and TRBJ1-2; 9 bases are shared with TRBD1. V dropped 4 bases and J dropped 9; count of bases not matched to a gene: 9. The CDR3 is 14 residues long. From germline, CDR1 is MDHEN and CDR2 SYDVKM. The CDR3 bases are TGTGCCAGCAGTTCTACCGGGACAGGGTGGAGCTACACCTTC. It is translated as CASSSTGTGWSYTF.

The rearrangement uses TRBV19 and TRBJ1-6, with 9 nucleotides matching TRBD1. The germline V gene encodes CDR1 LNHDA and CDR2 SQIVND (reference sequence). V lost 7 bases to trimming and J lost 5 bases; unmatched junction nucleotides: 6. CDR3 length equals 15 residues. The CDR3 loop reads CASKTGGRNNSPLHF. The CDR3 bases are TGTGCCAGTAAGACAGGGGGGCGAAATAATTCACCCCTCCACTTT.

The rearrangement joins TRBV6-6 to TRBJ1-1, with D perhaps matching TRBD1 (5 bases). Per germline, CDR1 MNHNY and CDR2 SVGAGI (reference sequence). Trimming took 2 bases from V and 6 from J, leaving 19 bases between them. CDR3 size: 16 residues. CDR3 coding DNA: TGTGCCAGCAGTTACACCTTGGGGGGTTCGGGGGCTGAAGCTTTCTTT. Translating it yields CASSYTLGGSGAEAFF.